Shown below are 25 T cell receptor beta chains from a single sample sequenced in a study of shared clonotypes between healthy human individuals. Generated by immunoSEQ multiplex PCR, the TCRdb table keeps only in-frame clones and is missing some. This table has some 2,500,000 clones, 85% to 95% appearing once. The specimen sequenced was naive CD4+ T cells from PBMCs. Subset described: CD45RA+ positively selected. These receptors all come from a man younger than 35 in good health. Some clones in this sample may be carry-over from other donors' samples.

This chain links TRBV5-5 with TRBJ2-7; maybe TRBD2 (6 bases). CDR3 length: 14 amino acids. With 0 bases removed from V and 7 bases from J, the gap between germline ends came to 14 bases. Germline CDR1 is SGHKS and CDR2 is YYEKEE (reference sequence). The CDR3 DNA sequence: TGTGCCAGCAGCTTGGTGAGGACTAATGAGGAGCAGTACTTC. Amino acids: CASSLVRTNEEQYF. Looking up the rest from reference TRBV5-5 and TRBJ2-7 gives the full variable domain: DAGVTQSPTHLIKTRGQQVTLRCSPISGHKSVSWYQQVLGQGPQFIFQYYEKEERGRGNFPDRFSARQFPNYSSELNVNALLLGDSALYLCASSLVRTNEEQYFGPGTRLTVT.

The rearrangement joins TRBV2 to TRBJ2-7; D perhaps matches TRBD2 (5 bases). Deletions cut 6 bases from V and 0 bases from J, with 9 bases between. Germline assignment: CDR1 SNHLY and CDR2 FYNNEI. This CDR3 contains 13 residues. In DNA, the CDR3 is TGTGCCAGCAGGGACGAGGGCTCCTACGAGCAGTACTTC. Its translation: CASRDEGSYEQYF.

The CDR3 region is CASRSGTEIYGYTF. CDR3 nucleotides: TGTGCCAGCCGCTCCGGGACGGAGATCTATGGCTACACCTTC. The chain has TRBV18 and TRBJ1-2; D may be TRBD1 (5 bases). The V gene lost 8 bases and the J gene lost 4 bases, with 17 bases spanning the gap. The length of the CDR3 is 14 residues. Germline lookup yields CDR1 KGHSH and CDR2 LQKENI.

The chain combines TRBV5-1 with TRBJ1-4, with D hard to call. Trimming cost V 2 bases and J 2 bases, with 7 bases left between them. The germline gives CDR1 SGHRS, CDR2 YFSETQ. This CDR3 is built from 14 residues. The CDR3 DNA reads TGCGCCAGCAGCTTTATCGGGACTAATGAAAAACTGTTTTTT. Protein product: CASSFIGTNEKLFF.

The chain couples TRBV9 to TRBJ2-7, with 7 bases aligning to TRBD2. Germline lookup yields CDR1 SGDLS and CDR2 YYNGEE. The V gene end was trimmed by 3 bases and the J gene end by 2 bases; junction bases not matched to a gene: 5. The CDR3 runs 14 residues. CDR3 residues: CASSATSQAYEQYF. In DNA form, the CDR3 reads TGTGCCAGCAGCGCGACTAGCCAGGCCTACGAGCAGTACTTC.

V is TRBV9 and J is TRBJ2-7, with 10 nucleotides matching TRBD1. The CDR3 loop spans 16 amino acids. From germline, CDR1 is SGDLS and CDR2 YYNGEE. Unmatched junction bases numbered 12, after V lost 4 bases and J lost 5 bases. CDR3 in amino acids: CASSPRQGAPFHEQYF. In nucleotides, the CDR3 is TGTGCCAGCAGCCCCCGACAGGGGGCACCGTTCCACGAGCAGTACTTC.

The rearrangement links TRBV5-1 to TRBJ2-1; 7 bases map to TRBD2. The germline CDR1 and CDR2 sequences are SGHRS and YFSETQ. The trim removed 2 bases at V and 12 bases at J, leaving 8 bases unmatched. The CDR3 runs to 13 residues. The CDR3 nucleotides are TGCGCCAGCAGCTTCCTGGACGGCGGGGGGCAGTTCTTC. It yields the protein CASSFLDGGGQFF.

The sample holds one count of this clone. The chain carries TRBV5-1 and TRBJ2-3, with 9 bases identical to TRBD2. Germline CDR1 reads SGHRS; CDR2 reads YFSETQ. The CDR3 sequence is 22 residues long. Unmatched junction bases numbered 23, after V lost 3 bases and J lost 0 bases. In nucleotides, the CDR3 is TGCGCCAGCAGCTCCCCTACGGGGGAAAGGGCTCCAAGCGGGGGGAGCACAGATACGCAGTATTTT. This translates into CASSSPTGERAPSGGSTDTQYF.

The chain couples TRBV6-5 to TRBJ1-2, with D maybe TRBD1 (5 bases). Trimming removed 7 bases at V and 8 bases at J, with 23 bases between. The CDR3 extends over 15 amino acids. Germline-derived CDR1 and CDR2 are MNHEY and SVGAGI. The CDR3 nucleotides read TGTGCCAGCACAAGAAGCGTGGGGGGATCGAAAGGCTACACCTTC. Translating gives CASTRSVGGSKGYTF.

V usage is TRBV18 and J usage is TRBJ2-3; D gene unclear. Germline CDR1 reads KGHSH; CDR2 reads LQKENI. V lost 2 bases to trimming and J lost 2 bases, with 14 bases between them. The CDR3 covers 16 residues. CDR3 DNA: TGTGCCAGCTCACCATTGTCTTCGTCCCCCACAGATACGCAGTATTTT. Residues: CASSPLSSSPTDTQYF. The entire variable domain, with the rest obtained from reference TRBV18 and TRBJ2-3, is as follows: NAGVMQNPRHLVRRRGQEARLRCSPMKGHSHVYWYRQLPEEGLKFMVYLQKENIIDESGMPKERFSAEFPKEGPSILRIQQVVRGDSAAYFCASSPLSSSPTDTQYFGPGTRLTVL.

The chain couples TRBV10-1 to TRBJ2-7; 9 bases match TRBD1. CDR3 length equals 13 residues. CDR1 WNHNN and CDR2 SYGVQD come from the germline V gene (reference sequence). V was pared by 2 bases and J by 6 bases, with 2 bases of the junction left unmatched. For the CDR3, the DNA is TGCGCCAGCAGTGAGCACAGGGGGCGCGAGCAGTACTTC. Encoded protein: CASSEHRGREQYF.

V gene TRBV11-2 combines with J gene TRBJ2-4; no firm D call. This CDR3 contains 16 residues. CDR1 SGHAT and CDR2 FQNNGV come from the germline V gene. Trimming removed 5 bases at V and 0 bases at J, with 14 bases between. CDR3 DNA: TGTGCCAGCAGCCCCCTCCCCCAACTAGCCAAAAACATTCAGTACTTC. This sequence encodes CASSPLPQLAKNIQYF.

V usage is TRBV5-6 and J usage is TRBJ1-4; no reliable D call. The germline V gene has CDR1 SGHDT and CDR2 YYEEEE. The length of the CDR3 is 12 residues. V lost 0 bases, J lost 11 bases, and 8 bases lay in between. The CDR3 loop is CASSLGSVKLFF. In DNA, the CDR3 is TGTGCCAGCAGCTTGGGTTCGGTCAAACTGTTTTTT.

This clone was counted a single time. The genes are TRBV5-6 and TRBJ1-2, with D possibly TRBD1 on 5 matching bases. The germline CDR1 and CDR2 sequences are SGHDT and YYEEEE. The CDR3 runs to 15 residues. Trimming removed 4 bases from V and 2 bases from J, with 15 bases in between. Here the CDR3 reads CASSPRGGPNYGYTF. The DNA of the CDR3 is TGTGCCAGCAGCCCTCGTGGGGGACCGAACTATGGCTACACCTTC.

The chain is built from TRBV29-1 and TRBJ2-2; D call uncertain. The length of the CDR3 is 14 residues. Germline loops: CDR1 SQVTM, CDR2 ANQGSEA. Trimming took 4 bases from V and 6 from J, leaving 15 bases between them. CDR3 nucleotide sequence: TGCAGCGTTGCGAAAGGCATAACGCCCGGGGAGCTGTTTTTT. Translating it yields CSVAKGITPGELFF.

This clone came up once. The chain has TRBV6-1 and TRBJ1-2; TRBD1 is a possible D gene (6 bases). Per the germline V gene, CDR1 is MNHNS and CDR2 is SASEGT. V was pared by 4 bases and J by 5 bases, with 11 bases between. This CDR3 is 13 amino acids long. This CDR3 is CASSGSGAYGYTF. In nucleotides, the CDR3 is TGTGCCAGCAGTGGCTCAGGGGCATATGGCTACACCTTC.

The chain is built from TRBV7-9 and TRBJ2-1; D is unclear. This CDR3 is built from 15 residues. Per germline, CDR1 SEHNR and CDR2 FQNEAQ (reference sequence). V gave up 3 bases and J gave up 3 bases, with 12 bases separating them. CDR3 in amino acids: CASSLGWGNYNEQFF. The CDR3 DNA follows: TGTGCCAGCAGCTTGGGTTGGGGAAACTACAATGAGCAGTTCTTC.

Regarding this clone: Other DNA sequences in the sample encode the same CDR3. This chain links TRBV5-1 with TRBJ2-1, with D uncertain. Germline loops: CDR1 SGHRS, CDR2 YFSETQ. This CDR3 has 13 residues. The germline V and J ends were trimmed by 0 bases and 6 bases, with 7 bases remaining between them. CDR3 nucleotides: TGCGCCAGCAGCTTGGAGGCGCTCAATGAGCAGTTCTTC. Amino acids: CASSLEALNEQFF.

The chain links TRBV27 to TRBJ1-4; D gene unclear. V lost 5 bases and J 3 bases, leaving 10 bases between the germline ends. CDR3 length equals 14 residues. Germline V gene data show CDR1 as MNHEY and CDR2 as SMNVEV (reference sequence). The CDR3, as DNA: TGTGCCAGCAGTCTCGCCGGGCCTAATGAAAAACTGTTTTTT. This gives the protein CASSLAGPNEKLFF.

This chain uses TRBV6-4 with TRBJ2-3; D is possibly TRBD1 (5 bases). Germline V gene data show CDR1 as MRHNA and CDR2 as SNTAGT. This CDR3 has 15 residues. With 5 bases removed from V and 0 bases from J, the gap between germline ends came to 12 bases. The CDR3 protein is CASSPTVLSTDTQYF. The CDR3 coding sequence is TGTGCCAGCAGTCCGACAGTACTAAGCACAGATACGCAGTATTTT.

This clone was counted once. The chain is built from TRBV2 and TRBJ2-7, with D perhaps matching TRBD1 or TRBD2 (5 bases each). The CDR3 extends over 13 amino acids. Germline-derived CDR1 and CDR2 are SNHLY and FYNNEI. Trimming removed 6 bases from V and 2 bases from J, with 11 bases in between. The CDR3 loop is CASRGRTTYEQYF. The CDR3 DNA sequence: TGTGCCAGCAGGGGACGGACCACCTACGAGCAGTACTTC.

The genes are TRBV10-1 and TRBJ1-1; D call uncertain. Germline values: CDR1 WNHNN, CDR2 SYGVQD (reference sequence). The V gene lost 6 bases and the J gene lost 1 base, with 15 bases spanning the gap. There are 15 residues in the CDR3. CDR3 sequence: CASRNAPRRNTEAFF. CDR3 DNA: TGCGCCAGCAGAAACGCCCCTCGGAGGAACACTGAAGCTTTCTTT.

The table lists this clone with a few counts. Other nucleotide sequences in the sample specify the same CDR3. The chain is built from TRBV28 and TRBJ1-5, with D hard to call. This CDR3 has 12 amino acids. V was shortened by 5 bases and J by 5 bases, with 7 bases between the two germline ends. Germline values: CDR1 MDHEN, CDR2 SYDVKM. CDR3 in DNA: TGTGCCAGCAGTCCGGCCTATCAGCCCCAGCATTTT. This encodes CASSPAYQPQHF.

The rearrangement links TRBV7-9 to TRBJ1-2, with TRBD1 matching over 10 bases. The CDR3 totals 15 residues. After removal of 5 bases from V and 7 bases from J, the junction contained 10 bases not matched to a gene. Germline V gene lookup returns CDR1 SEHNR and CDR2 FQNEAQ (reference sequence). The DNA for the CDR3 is TGTGCCAGCAGCCCAGCCGGGACAGGGGCGGTTGGCTACACCTTC. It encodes CASSPAGTGAVGYTF.

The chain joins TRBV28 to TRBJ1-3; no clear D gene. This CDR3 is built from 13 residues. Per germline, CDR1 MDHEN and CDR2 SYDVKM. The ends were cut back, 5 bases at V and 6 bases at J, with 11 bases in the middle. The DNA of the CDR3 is TGTGCCAGCAGTCCAGCCCCTTTAAACACCATATATTTT. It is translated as CASSPAPLNTIYF.